A single sample gave rise to the 32 T cell receptor beta chains below, sequenced in a study of blood T cell repertoires in COVID-19. TCRdb's table, derived via immunoSEQ multiplex PCR, lists solely in-frame clones and lacks some. The table includes about 270,000 clones, roughly 83% detected once. The specimen was peripheral blood. Receptors originate from a human donor with COVID-19, enrolled during active disease. The donor label of this sample is uncertain.

The chain links TRBV7-8 to TRBJ1-5; maybe TRBD1 (6 bases). The V gene's germline CDR1 is SGHVS and CDR2 FQNEAQ. V lost 5 bases to trimming and J lost 6 bases, with 11 bases between them. The CDR3 length is 13 residues. CDR3 sequence reads: CASSIDRSQPQHF. CDR3 sequence (DNA): TGTGCCAGCAGCATAGACAGGTCTCAGCCCCAGCATTTT.

This clone came up a few times. The CDR3: CASSHGGYSGRDDVGEQFF. The DNA for the CDR3 is TGTGCCAGCAGTCATGGGGGGTATAGCGGGAGGGATGACGTGGGTGAGCAGTTCTTC. V is TRBV6-6 and J is TRBJ2-1; 11 bases map to TRBD2. The CDR3 contains 19 residues. The junction had 21 bases not matched to a gene; V was cut back by 5 bases and J by 9 bases. Germline values: CDR1 MNHNY, CDR2 SVGAGI (reference sequence).

The chain has TRBV28 and TRBJ2-7; D might be TRBD2 (5 bases). This CDR3 comprises 13 residues. Trimming pared 4 bases from V and 2 bases from J, leaving 9 bases between. CDR1 is MDHEN, CDR2 SYDVKM, per germline. CDR3 residues: CASSWTSPYEQYF. The CDR3, as DNA: TGTGCCAGCAGTTGGACTTCCCCCTACGAGCAGTACTTC.

The CDR3 DNA reads as TGTGCCAGCAGTTTAGGGACAGGGCTCCTGTACTATGGCTACACCTTC. Translation: CASSLGTGLLYYGYTF. The chain recombines TRBV28 with TRBJ1-2; 9 bases match TRBD1. The CDR3 totals 16 residues. The junction had 7 bases not matched to a gene; V was cut back by 2 bases and J by 3 bases. Germline CDR1 reads MDHEN; CDR2 reads SYDVKM.

The chain combines TRBV10-1 with TRBJ1-5; D is possibly TRBD1 (5 bases). This CDR3 has 17 amino acids. With 10 bases removed from V and 4 bases from J, the gap between germline ends came to 26 bases. Germline V gene data show CDR1 as WNHNN and CDR2 as SYGVQD (reference sequence). The CDR3 DNA follows: TGCGCCACCCGCGCGGGGGGACCGGGAACCGCTAATCAGCCCCAGCATTTT. It yields the protein CATRAGGPGTANQPQHF.

This sequence joins TRBV7-8 and TRBJ2-1, with TRBD2 matching 13 bases. Germline-derived CDR1 and CDR2 are SGHVS and FQNEAQ. V lost 1 base, J lost 12 bases, and 9 bases stayed unmatched. The CDR3 runs to 16 residues. The CDR3 reads CASSLVGTSGNLGQFF. DNA of the CDR3: TGTGCCAGCAGCTTAGTCGGGACTAGCGGGAATCTAGGGCAGTTCTTC.

This chain uses TRBV6-4 with TRBJ1-5; unclear D gene. The CDR3 spans 13 residues. Looked up from germline, CDR1 is MRHNA and CDR2 is SNTAGT. The V gene lost 4 bases and the J gene lost 4 bases, with 8 bases spanning the gap. CDR3: CASSVQENQPQHF. In nucleotides, the CDR3 is TGTGCCAGCAGTGTCCAAGAGAATCAGCCCCAGCATTTT.

The CDR3 loop is CASSLATSGSGEQFF. As DNA, the CDR3 is TGTGCCAGCAGCCTAGCGACTAGCGGGAGTGGAGAGCAGTTCTTC. The chain employs TRBV3-1 (or the pseudogene TRBV3-2) and TRBJ2-1; 12 bases fit TRBD2. In germline, CDR1 is LGHDT, CDR2 YNNKEL (reference sequence). The V segment lost 4 bases and the J segment 10 bases; nucleotides outside the gene matches: 8. The CDR3 has 15 residues.

In this sample, this clone turned up many times. This CDR3 is also generated by other DNA sequences in the sample. The rearrangement joins TRBV19 to TRBJ2-7; 10 bases agree with TRBD1. The length of the CDR3 is 13 residues. V trimming: 4 bases; J trimming: 3 bases; junction bases outside the gene matches: 0. Germline V gives CDR1 LNHDA, CDR2 SQIVND (reference sequence). The CDR3 bases are TGTGCCAGTAGTAGGGACAGGGGCTACGAGCAGTACTTC. It encodes CASSRDRGYEQYF.

A few counts support this clone. The J gene is TRBJ1-1, the V gene TRBV2, with TRBD1 as a possible D gene (5 bases). V lost 3 bases, J lost 5 bases, and 13 bases lay in between. CDR3 length: 14 amino acids. Germline V gives CDR1 SNHLY, CDR2 FYNNEI. CDR3 in DNA: TGTGCCAGCAGTGAGGTCGCAGGGAGGACTGAAGCTTTCTTT. This translates into CASSEVAGRTEAFF.

The chain carries TRBV9 and TRBJ2-2; TRBD1 matches at 7 bases. CDR1 and CDR2 from the germline V gene are SGDLS and YYNGEE. CDR3 length: 15 residues. The V and J ends lost 4 bases and 4 bases, in that order; junction bases with no gene match: 7. CDR3 nucleotide sequence: TGTGCCAGCAGCCCCCAGGGGGTTGGCACCGGGGAGCTGTTTTTT. Translating it yields CASSPQGVGTGELFF. The complete variable domain, with remaining parts taken from reference TRBV9 and TRBJ2-2, reads DSGVTQTPKHLITATGQRVTLRCSPRSGDLSVYWYQQSLDQGLQFLIQYYNGEERAKGNILERFSAQQFPDLHSELNLSSLELGDSALYFCASSPQGVGTGELFFGEGSRLTVL.

The rearrangement uses TRBV6-6 and TRBJ2-7; D is possibly TRBD2 (5 bases). Trimming shortened V by 2 bases and J by 3 bases, and 8 bases separated the two germline ends. This CDR3 is built from 13 residues. The germline V gene encodes CDR1 MNHNY and CDR2 SVGAGI (reference sequence). The DNA for the CDR3 is TGTGCCAGCAGTTACAGGGAGCTCTACGAGCAGTACTTC. This gives the protein CASSYRELYEQYF.

This chain links TRBV9 with TRBJ2-7; TRBD1 matches 8 bases. Looked up from germline, CDR1 is SGDLS and CDR2 is YYNGEE. With V trimmed by 4 bases and J by 3 bases, 6 bases remained unmatched. The CDR3 extends over 14 amino acids. CDR3 DNA sequence: TGTGCCAGCAGCCCAAGGACAGGGAACTACGAGCAGTACTTC. This encodes CASSPRTGNYEQYF.

The rearrangement links TRBV6-2 or TRBV6-3 to TRBJ2-7; 10 nucleotides align to TRBD1. Germline assignment: CDR1 MNHEY and CDR2 SVGEGT. The CDR3 spans 15 residues. V was clipped by 5 bases and J by 0 bases; unmatched bases: 4. The CDR3 nucleotides read TGTGCCAGCAGTGACCGACAGGGGGCCTCCTACGAGCAGTACTTC. It specifies CASSDRQGASYEQYF.

The chain joins TRBV29-1 to TRBJ2-7; unclear D gene. CDR3 length: 11 amino acids. Trimming shortened V by 4 bases and J by 4 bases, and 8 bases separated the two germline ends. CDR1 and CDR2 (germline): SQVTM, ANQGSEA. In nucleotides, the CDR3 is TGCAGCGTTGTTCAAAATTACGAGCAGTACTTC. Its protein is CSVVQNYEQYF.

The chain couples TRBV30 to TRBJ2-5; 13 bases agree with TRBD2. The CDR3 has 16 amino acids. Germline V CDR1 and CDR2: GTSNPN, SVGIG (reference sequence). V lost 3 bases to trimming and J lost 2 bases; unmatched junction nucleotides: 6. CDR3 nucleotides: TGTGCCTGGAGCCTGGGACTAGCGGGAATACAAGAGACCCAGTACTTC. Protein sequence: CAWSLGLAGIQETQYF.

This chain's CDR3 is CASSQGWARSTGELFF. CDR3 DNA: TGTGCCAGCAGCCAAGGTTGGGCGCGAAGCACCGGGGAGCTGTTTTTT. The V call is TRBV3-1 (or the pseudogene TRBV3-2), the J call TRBJ2-2, with D hard to call. Trimming pared 1 base from V and 4 bases from J, leaving 13 bases between. Germline V lookup: CDR1 LGHDT, CDR2 YNNKEL (reference sequence). The CDR3 is 16 amino acids.

The rearrangement uses TRBV18 and TRBJ1-1, with 8 bases that match TRBD1. CDR3 length equals 15 residues. V lost 6 bases and J lost 1; bases outside the gene matches: 7. The germline V gene has CDR1 KGHSH and CDR2 LQKENI. The CDR3, as DNA: TGTGCCAGCTCGCCTAGACAGGGGACGAACACTGAAGCTTTCTTT. It encodes CASSPRQGTNTEAFF.

The rearrangement uses TRBV7-2 and TRBJ1-3; the D gene is possibly TRBD1 (6 bases). Trimming took off 4 bases at V and 4 bases at J, with 8 bases between the two ends. CDR1 is SGHTA and CDR2 is FQGNSA in the germline V gene. This CDR3 has 13 residues. As DNA, the CDR3 is TGTGCCAGCAGCTCAGGGGCGGGAAACACCATATATTTT. Its protein is CASSSGAGNTIYF.

The CDR3 DNA reads as TGTGCCAGTAGTACCGGCGCGAAGGGGGGGTTTAAAGAGACCCAGTACTTC. It encodes CASSTGAKGGFKETQYF. This rearrangement joins TRBV19 to TRBJ2-5; tentative D call: TRBD2 (7 bases). Germline-derived CDR1 and CDR2 are LNHDA and SQIVND (reference sequence). The CDR3 has 17 residues. The V gene lost 4 bases and the J gene lost 3 bases, with 21 bases spanning the gap.

The chain recombines TRBV30 with TRBJ2-1, with 8 bases lining up with TRBD2. Germline V gene data show CDR1 as GTSNPN and CDR2 as SVGIG (reference sequence). The CDR3 runs to 16 residues. The junction had 17 bases not matched to a gene; V was cut back by 5 bases and J by 8 bases. The CDR3 is CAWLRPGTSRGDEQFF. In nucleotides, the CDR3 is TGTGCCTGGCTACGGCCAGGGACTAGTAGAGGGGATGAGCAGTTCTTC.

This sequence joins TRBV5-4 and TRBJ2-1; 12 nucleotides agree with TRBD2. Trimming removed 0 bases from V and 8 bases from J; junction bases left unmatched: 3. The germline CDR1 and CDR2 sequences are SGHNT and YYREEE (reference sequence). The CDR3 extends over 15 amino acids. The CDR3 DNA sequence: TGTGCCAGCAGCTTGGACCTAGCGGGGGGGGATGAGCAGTTCTTC. It yields the protein CASSLDLAGGDEQFF.

The V call is TRBV9, the J call TRBJ1-6; no definite D call. The germline V and J ends were trimmed by 0 bases and 6 bases, with 7 bases remaining between them. CDR1 SGDLS and CDR2 YYNGEE come from the germline V gene. CDR3 length: 14 residues. CDR3 coding DNA: TGTGCCAGCAGCGTAGAGCACAGTAATTCACCCCTCCACTTT. This sequence encodes CASSVEHSNSPLHF.

V is TRBV19 and J is TRBJ1-1, with TRBD1 matching over 8 bases. Germline trimming cut 3 bases from V and 5 bases from J; bases unmatched to any gene: 11. CDR1 is LNHDA, CDR2 SQIVND, per germline (reference sequence). This CDR3 has 16 residues. In DNA form, the CDR3 reads TGTGCCAGTAGTATTACCGGACAGGGAAGGAATACTGAAGCTTTCTTT. Protein sequence: CASSITGQGRNTEAFF.

The J gene is TRBJ1-2, the V gene TRBV6-5; maybe TRBD1 (5 bases). The CDR3 runs to 13 residues. Trimming left V 6 bases short and J 8 bases short, with 16 bases between. Germline CDR1 MNHEY, CDR2 SVGAGI. The CDR3 region has the DNA TGTGCCAGCAGCCGGGGGGAGGGAATCGGCTACACCTTC. This translates into CASSRGEGIGYTF.

This sequence joins TRBV28 and TRBJ2-1, with D possibly matching TRBD2 (5 bases). Trimming took off 7 bases at V and 8 bases at J, with 12 bases between the two ends. Germline CDR1 is MDHEN and CDR2 is SYDVKM. The CDR3 has 12 residues. DNA of the CDR3: TGTGCCAGCACCACGGGGTTGGATGAGCAGTTCTTC. This translates into CASTTGLDEQFF.

The V call is TRBV5-6, the J call TRBJ2-1; TRBD2 agrees at 7 bases. This CDR3 contains 15 residues. From germline, CDR1 is SGHDT and CDR2 YYEEEE. V shed 4 bases and J 0 bases; nucleotides not matched to a gene: 4. The CDR3 loop is CASSPGGSSYNEQFF. In DNA form, the CDR3 reads TGTGCCAGCAGCCCCGGCGGGAGCTCCTACAATGAGCAGTTCTTC.

J is TRBJ1-5 and V is TRBV4-1; TRBD1 aligns across 8 bases. Germline assignment: CDR1 MGHRA and CDR2 YSYEKL. There are 16 residues in the CDR3. J lost 1 base, V lost 0 bases, and 2 bases had no gene match. The CDR3 reads CASSQDGQGSNQPQHF. In DNA, the CDR3 is TGCGCCAGCAGCCAAGATGGACAGGGAAGCAATCAGCCCCAGCATTTT.

In its sample, this clone was seen once. V usage is TRBV3-1 (or the pseudogene TRBV3-2) and J usage is TRBJ1-5, with TRBD1 matching over 12 bases. V was clipped by 0 bases and J by 2 bases; unmatched bases: 11. This CDR3 comprises 20 residues. Per the germline V gene, CDR1 is LGHDT and CDR2 is YNNKEL (reference sequence). CDR3 sequence (DNA): TGTGCCAGCAGCCAAGATGGGCCGGGACAGGGGGCTATGGGCAATCAGCCCCAGCATTTT. It encodes CASSQDGPGQGAMGNQPQHF.

V usage is TRBV29-1 and J usage is TRBJ1-1, with D uncertain. Trimming stripped 2 bases from V and 3 bases from J, with 10 bases between. CDR1 SQVTM and CDR2 ANQGSEA come from the germline V gene. This CDR3 spans 13 amino acids. Here the CDR3 reads CSVETSRDTEAFF. The CDR3 nucleotides are TGCAGCGTTGAAACGAGCCGGGACACTGAAGCTTTCTTT.

The rearrangement uses TRBV3-1 (or the pseudogene TRBV3-2) and TRBJ2-1, with 12 bases identical to TRBD2. The CDR3 has 15 amino acids. Germline V gives CDR1 LGHDT, CDR2 YNNKEL (reference sequence). V gave up 1 base and J gave up 9 bases; unmatched junction bases: 4. CDR3 sequence reads: CASSQAALAGGEQFF. The CDR3 DNA reads as TGTGCCAGCAGCCAAGCGGCACTAGCGGGAGGTGAGCAGTTCTTC.

As regards this clone: Germline is not matched at one junction end, which may reflect a read error. V usage is TRBV12-5 and J usage is TRBJ1-2; D is uncertain. This CDR3 region has 11 residues. CDR1 is LGHNT and CDR2 is FRNRAP in the germline V gene. As DNA, the CDR3 is TGTGCTAGTGGCCAAGGGAGGGATGGGGCCTTC. Translating it yields CASGQGRDGAF.